Below, 12 T cell receptor beta chains from the same sample are listed, as sequenced in a study of identical twins. TCRdb independently ran MiXCR on the 5' RACE reads; one entry per CDR3 protein. Of about 720,000 distinct CDR3 sequences listed, 8.6% are singletons. These data were also filed under a second study, of yellow fever vaccine responses in identical twins.

The sequencing input was PBMCs. These receptors all come from a woman between 18 and 29 years old in good health.

This clonotype was seen at least ten times. The chain combines TRBV7-9 with TRBJ2-1; TRBD2 agrees at 7 bases. Per the germline V gene, CDR1 is SEHNR and CDR2 is FQNEAQ (reference sequence). The CDR3 runs 14 residues. J was trimmed by 5 bases and V by 7 bases; bases with no gene match: 8. The CDR3 loop reads CASTLLGGNNEQFF. CDR3 coding DNA: TGTGCCAGCACCCTACTCGGGGGGAACAATGAGCAGTTCTTC.

This clonotype came up many times. This chain joins TRBV5-1 and TRBJ2-7; D ambiguous. Trimming took off 2 bases at V and 5 bases at J, with 11 bases between the two ends. The CDR3 extends over 13 amino acids. Looked up from germline, CDR1 is SGHRS and CDR2 is YFSETQ. The CDR3, as DNA: TGCGCCAGCAGCTTCTCGGACCCCAACGAGCAGTACTTC. The encoded protein is CASSFSDPNEQYF.

The CDR3 here is CASSLKDGGGAPDTQYF. The DNA for the CDR3 is TGTGCCAGCAGCTTAAAAGACGGCGGGGGGGCCCCAGATACGCAGTATTTT. This chain uses TRBV13 with TRBJ2-3; 9 bases line up with TRBD2. J was trimmed by 4 bases and V by 2 bases; bases with no gene match: 10. CDR1 is PRHDT, CDR2 FYEKMQ, per germline (reference sequence). CDR3 length equals 17 residues.

The chain recombines TRBV7-8 with TRBJ2-3, with D perhaps being TRBD1 or TRBD2 (6 bases each). The CDR3 loop spans 14 amino acids. Between the trimmed V and J ends, which lost 8 bases and 6 bases, there was a span of 18 bases. The germline V gene has CDR1 SGHVS and CDR2 FQNEAQ. CDR3 sequence reads: CASSNVRGQDTQYF. The CDR3, as DNA: TGTGCCAGCTCGAATGTCCGGGGGCAGGATACGCAGTATTTT.

This clonotype has more than one count but fewer than ten. The chain uses TRBV2 and TRBJ2-1, with 13 nucleotides matching TRBD2. The CDR3 has 13 amino acids. In germline, CDR1 is SNHLY, CDR2 FYNNEI. V was pared by 8 bases and J by 8 bases, with 3 bases of the junction left unmatched. The CDR3 region is CASWTSGSHEQFF. The CDR3 region has the DNA TGTGCCAGCTGGACTAGCGGGAGCCATGAGCAGTTCTTC.

DNA for the CDR3: TGTGCCAGCAGACCCCGAGGGGCCCACAATGAGCAGTTCTTC. It yields the protein CASRPRGAHNEQFF. The chain uses TRBV11-2 and TRBJ2-1; D may be TRBD1 or TRBD2 (5 bases each). The CDR3 is 14 amino acids. Trimming shortened V by 6 bases and J by 5 bases, and 14 bases separated the two germline ends. Germline loops: CDR1 SGHAT, CDR2 FQNNGV.

This clonotype appeared many times. V usage is TRBV7-9 and J usage is TRBJ2-3; 7 positions agree with TRBD1. J gave up 0 bases and V 6 bases, and 6 bases lay outside the gene matches. The CDR3 contains 15 residues. Germline V gene data show CDR1 as SEHNR and CDR2 as FQNEAQ (reference sequence). The CDR3 sequence is CASSYGQVSTDTQYF. In nucleotides, the CDR3 is TGTGCCAGCAGTTATGGACAGGTTAGCACAGATACGCAGTATTTT.

This clonotype was seen ten or more times. The chain has TRBV5-1 and TRBJ2-1; 14 bases line up with TRBD2. The germline V gene encodes CDR1 SGHRS and CDR2 YFSETQ. V was clipped by 2 bases and J by 0 bases; unmatched bases: 1. The CDR3 spans 17 residues. The CDR3 nucleotides read TGCGCCAGCAGCTTTGGGACTAGCGGGAGCTCCTACAATGAGCAGTTCTTC. Its translation is CASSFGTSGSSYNEQFF.

Turning to this clonotype: Being one base from a much bigger clone, this may be a read error. V and J are TRBV6-2 or TRBV6-3 and TRBJ2-7; D may match TRBD1 or TRBD2 (7 bases each). CDR3 length: 15 amino acids. Germline lookup yields CDR1 MNHEY and CDR2 SVGEGT. The germline V and J ends were trimmed by 5 bases and 5 bases, with 19 bases remaining between them. Written as DNA, the CDR3 is TGTGCCAGCAGTCACTGGCGACAGGGAGGGAACGAGCAGTACTTC. Protein sequence: CASSHWRQGGNEQYF.

This chain joins TRBV20-1 and TRBJ2-7; D might be TRBD1 (5 bases). CDR1 and CDR2 from the germline V gene are DFQATT and SNEGSKA (reference sequence). The ends were cut back, 5 bases at V and 2 bases at J, with 19 bases in the middle. There are 15 residues in the CDR3. The CDR3 here is CSAQPRSGHPYEQYF. The CDR3 DNA follows: TGCAGTGCTCAGCCTAGGTCCGGACACCCCTACGAGCAGTACTTC.

This clonotype was seen more than once but under ten times. The rearrangement uses TRBV29-1 and TRBJ1-2; unclear D gene. CDR3 length: 15 residues. Germline CDR1 SQVTM, CDR2 ANQGSEA. Trimming left V 5 bases short and J 0 bases short, with 16 bases between. This CDR3 is CSVYGQETANYGYTF. CDR3 coding DNA: TGCAGCGTTTATGGCCAGGAAACTGCTAACTATGGCTACACCTTC.

This clonotype was counted ten times or more. The chain uses TRBV27 and TRBJ2-7; maybe TRBD1 (6 bases). Trimming stripped 10 bases from V and 3 bases from J, with 10 bases between. The germline V gene has CDR1 MNHEY and CDR2 SMNVEV (reference sequence). The CDR3 has 11 amino acids. The CDR3 region has the DNA TGTGCCACCCAGGACAGCTACGAGCAGTACTTC. This gives the protein CATQDSYEQYF.